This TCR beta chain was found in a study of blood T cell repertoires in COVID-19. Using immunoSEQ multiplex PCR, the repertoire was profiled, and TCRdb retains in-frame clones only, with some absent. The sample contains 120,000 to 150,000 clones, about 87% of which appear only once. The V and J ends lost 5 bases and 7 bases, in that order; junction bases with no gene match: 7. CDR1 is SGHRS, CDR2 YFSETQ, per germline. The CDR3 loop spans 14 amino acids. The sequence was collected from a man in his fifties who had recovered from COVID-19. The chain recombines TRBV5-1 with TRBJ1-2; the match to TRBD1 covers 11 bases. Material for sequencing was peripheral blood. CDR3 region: CASRTGQGEVGYTF. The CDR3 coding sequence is TGCGCCAGCAGGACGGGACAGGGGGAGGTTGGCTACACCTTC.